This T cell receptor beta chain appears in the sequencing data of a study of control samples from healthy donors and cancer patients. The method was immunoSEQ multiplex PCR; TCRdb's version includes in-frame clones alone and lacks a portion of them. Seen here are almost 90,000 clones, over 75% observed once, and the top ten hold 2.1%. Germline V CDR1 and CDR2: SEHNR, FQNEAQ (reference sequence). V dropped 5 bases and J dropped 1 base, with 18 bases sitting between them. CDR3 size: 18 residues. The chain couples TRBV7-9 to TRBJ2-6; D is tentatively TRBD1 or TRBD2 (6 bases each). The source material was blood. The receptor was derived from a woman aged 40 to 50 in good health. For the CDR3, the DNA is TGTGCCAGCAGCCCCCGGTGGGGGGCCTGGTCTGGGGCCAACGTCCTGACTTTC. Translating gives CASSPRWGAWSGANVLTF.